The 28 T cell receptor beta chains below come from one sample, sequenced in a study of shared clonotypes between healthy human individuals. TCRdb's copy holds only in-frame clones and misses some; the assay was immunoSEQ multiplex PCR. This sample has 70,000 to 95,000 clones, with about 63% found just once. Sequencing was carried out using memory CD8+ T cells sorted from blood. Described subset: CD45RO+ cells pooled with CCR7-negative TemRA cells. These receptors came from a man aged 25 to 45 in good health.

This clone was detected many times. This chain uses TRBV25-1 with TRBJ1-4, with 8 bases aligning to TRBD1. The J segment lost 0 bases and the V segment lost 5 bases, leaving 5 bases of the junction unmatched. CDR1 is MGHDK, CDR2 SYGVNS, per germline. The CDR3 is 16 residues long. CDR3 coding DNA: TGTGCCAGCAGTCCTCAGGGGGCCTCAACTAATGAAAAACTGTTTTTT. Its translation: CASSPQGASTNEKLFF.

The chain recombines TRBV10-3 with TRBJ2-7; D is unresolved. Germline lookup yields CDR1 ENHRY and CDR2 SYGVKD. V lost 2 bases, J lost 4 bases, and 6 bases lay in between. The CDR3 covers 12 residues. The CDR3 spells CAISEGGYEQYF. CDR3 sequence (DNA): TGTGCCATCAGTGAGGGCGGTTACGAGCAGTACTTC.

This clone was seen only a few times. The chain has TRBV7-8 and TRBJ2-3; TRBD1 matches at 9 bases. Unmatched junction bases numbered 5, after V lost 5 bases and J lost 2 bases. Germline V gives CDR1 SGHVS, CDR2 FQNEAQ. The CDR3 length is 15 residues. The CDR3 spells CASSTGTGSTDTQYF. The CDR3 bases are TGTGCCAGCAGCACCGGGACAGGGTCCACAGATACGCAGTATTTT.

This clone was detected a few times. The chain is built from TRBV25-1 and TRBJ2-3; 8 positions match TRBD2. The CDR3 runs 16 residues. V shed 6 bases and J 3 bases; nucleotides not matched to a gene: 11. The germline V gene encodes CDR1 MGHDK and CDR2 SYGVNS. The CDR3 DNA sequence: TGTGCCAGCAGGAGCGCGGGTAGCGGGAAAACAGATACGCAGTATTTT. This translates into CASRSAGSGKTDTQYF.

This sequence joins TRBV29-1 and TRBJ2-6; D is perhaps TRBD1 (6 bases). V lost 6 bases, J lost 4 bases, and 13 bases lay in between. In germline, CDR1 is SQVTM, CDR2 ANQGSEA. The CDR3 is 14 residues long. The CDR3 DNA follows: TGCAGCGTATTCACAGGGACAGGGGCCAACGTCCTGACTTTC. Encoded protein: CSVFTGTGANVLTF. Complete variable domain (other parts from reference TRBV29-1 and TRBJ2-6): SAVISQKPSRDICQRGTSLTIQCQVDSQVTMMFWYRQQPGQSLTLIATANQGSEATYESGFVIDKFPISRPNLTFSTLTVSNMSPEDSSIYLCSVFTGTGANVLTFGAGSRLTVL.

The rearrangement links TRBV27 to TRBJ2-1, with 10 bases aligning to TRBD2. Germline CDR1 reads MNHEY; CDR2 reads SMNVEV (reference sequence). The CDR3 has 13 amino acids. The trim removed 5 bases at V and 8 bases at J, leaving 3 bases unmatched. This CDR3 reads CASSSGRVYEQFF. In DNA form, the CDR3 reads TGTGCCAGCAGTAGCGGGAGGGTCTATGAGCAGTTCTTC.

This clone was seen a few times. The rearrangement links TRBV11-1 to TRBJ2-1, with D possibly TRBD2 on 6 matching bases. Between the trimmed V and J ends, which lost 7 bases and 15 bases, there was a span of 19 bases. The CDR3 covers 12 residues. The V gene's germline CDR1 is SGHAT and CDR2 FQDESV (reference sequence). The CDR3 reads CASMGPGTEGFF. In DNA, the CDR3 is TGTGCCAGCATGGGACCCGGGACTGAGGGGTTCTTC.

This clone was seen only a few times. This chain links TRBV27 with TRBJ2-1, with D perhaps matching TRBD2 (6 bases). The germline V gene encodes CDR1 MNHEY and CDR2 SMNVEV (reference sequence). This CDR3 spans 14 amino acids. Trimming cost V 6 bases and J 8 bases, with 17 bases left between them. DNA of the CDR3: TGTGCCAGCAGACCGGGGCGGTCGGGAGATGAGCAGTTCTTC. This encodes CASRPGRSGDEQFF.

Only a few counts were recorded for this clone. This chain connects TRBV18 to TRBJ2-3; D perhaps matches TRBD2 (5 bases). The length of the CDR3 is 14 residues. Looked up from germline, CDR1 is KGHSH and CDR2 is LQKENI. V lost 3 bases to trimming and J lost 2 bases, with 9 bases between them. CDR3 DNA: TGTGCCAGCTCACCTGGGGAGACCACAGATACGCAGTATTTT. Amino acids: CASSPGETTDTQYF.

The chain has TRBV7-2 and TRBJ1-4; the D gene is possibly TRBD1 (5 bases). The CDR3 consists of 17 residues. CDR1 and CDR2 (germline): SGHTA, FQGNSA. V lost 5 bases and J 6 bases, leaving 22 bases between the germline ends. The CDR3 loop reads CASSPIAVGGRDEKLFF. For the CDR3, the DNA is TGTGCCAGCAGCCCCATCGCCGTCGGGGGGAGGGATGAAAAACTGTTTTTT.

The sample holds many counts of this clone. This specimen includes other DNA sequences encoding the same CDR3. The rearrangement joins TRBV28 to TRBJ1-2; D uncertain. Germline-derived CDR1 and CDR2 are MDHEN and SYDVKM. V was clipped by 5 bases and J by 4 bases, with 5 bases between them. There are 11 residues in the CDR3. The CDR3 spells CASSRSYGYTF. DNA for the CDR3: TGTGCCAGCAGTCGGAGCTATGGCTACACCTTC.

This clone was counted a single time. This chain uses TRBV28 with TRBJ1-5; weak D call: TRBD1 (6 bases). The CDR3 contains 17 residues. Looked up from germline, CDR1 is MDHEN and CDR2 is SYDVKM. The V end lost 7 bases, the J end lost 4 bases, and 23 bases lay between the germline ends. CDR3 nucleotide sequence: TGTGCCAGCACCTCTAATTGGGGGCAGCACCTAAATCAGCCCCAGCATTTT. Protein sequence: CASTSNWGQHLNQPQHF.

This clone was seen more than once but under ten times. The chain employs TRBV7-9 and TRBJ2-1; D remains ambiguous. V was shortened by 4 bases and J by 6 bases, with 4 bases between the two germline ends. The CDR3 is 11 residues long. CDR1 and CDR2 (germline): SEHNR, FQNEAQ (reference sequence). CDR3 protein: CASSSLNEQFF. DNA of the CDR3: TGTGCCAGCAGCTCTCTCAATGAGCAGTTCTTC.

The rearrangement uses TRBV29-1 and TRBJ1-2; a possible D gene is TRBD1 (6 bases). Trimming pared 2 bases from V and 5 bases from J, leaving 15 bases between. Germline CDR1 is SQVTM and CDR2 is ANQGSEA. The CDR3 covers 14 residues. The CDR3 spells CSVERIGQLYGYTF. The CDR3 DNA reads as TGCAGCGTTGAAAGGATAGGACAGCTATATGGCTACACCTTC.

This clone was seen only once. The CDR3 protein is CASSPGEGYNEQFF. The CDR3 DNA follows: TGTGCCAGCAGTCCCGGGGAGGGGTACAATGAGCAGTTCTTC. The V gene is TRBV25-1, the J gene TRBJ2-1, with 7 nucleotides matching TRBD2. CDR1 is MGHDK, CDR2 SYGVNS, per germline. The V segment lost 5 bases and the J segment 4 bases; nucleotides outside the gene matches: 5. This CDR3 is built from 14 residues.

This clone occurred a few times. V usage is TRBV7-3 and J usage is TRBJ1-1, with D possibly TRBD1 on 5 matching bases. V was pared by 7 bases and J by 7 bases, with 16 bases between. Looked up from germline, CDR1 is SGHTA and CDR2 is FQGTGA. The CDR3 runs 13 residues. The CDR3 region has the DNA TGTGCCAGCATAAGTGGGGGTGCACATGAAGCTTTCTTT. It yields the protein CASISGGAHEAFF.

The V and J genes are TRBV5-8 and TRBJ2-1, with 7 bases aligning to TRBD1. J was trimmed by 5 bases and V by 4 bases; bases with no gene match: 6. This CDR3 has 14 amino acids. The germline V gene has CDR1 SGHTS and CDR2 YDEGEE. For the CDR3, the DNA is TGTGCCAGCAGCCCCGACAGGGATAACAATGAGCAGTTCTTC. Protein sequence: CASSPDRDNNEQFF.

The chain carries TRBV25-1 and TRBJ2-1; 9 nucleotides match TRBD1. Trimming at V came to 6 bases and at J to 0 bases, leaving 9 bases not matched to a gene. CDR1 is MGHDK and CDR2 is SYGVNS in the germline V gene. The length of the CDR3 is 17 residues. The CDR3 nucleotides read TGTGCCAGCAGCGGGACAGGGCAGGGCGGCTCCTACAATGAGCAGTTCTTC. Translated: CASSGTGQGGSYNEQFF. Together with reference TRBV25-1 and TRBJ2-1, the CDR3 gives the full variable domain: EADIYQTPRYLVIGTGKKITLECSQTMGHDKMYWYQQDPGMELHLIHYSYGVNSTEKGDLSSESTVSRIRTEHFPLTLESARPSHTSQYLCASSGTGQGGSYNEQFFGPGTRLTVL.

This chain uses TRBV7-2 with TRBJ1-3, with D possibly TRBD1 on 5 matching bases. CDR1 is SGHTA, CDR2 FQGNSA, per germline. The CDR3 runs 16 residues. V gave up 1 base and J gave up 0 bases, with 10 bases separating them. CDR3: CASSLVGALSGNTIYF. The CDR3 DNA is TGTGCCAGCAGCTTAGTTGGGGCCCTCTCTGGAAACACCATATATTTT.

The chain uses TRBV13 and TRBJ2-5; TRBD1 matches 12 bases. Trimming took 5 bases from V and 5 from J; bases not matched to a gene: 15. Per the germline V gene, CDR1 is PRHDT and CDR2 is FYEKMQ (reference sequence). The CDR3 is 18 residues long. CDR3 region: CASSPLDPGQGARETQYF. CDR3 bases: TGTGCCAGCAGCCCCTTGGACCCGGGACAGGGGGCGAGGGAGACCCAGTACTTC.

The chain uses TRBV4-3 and TRBJ2-1; D is unclear. Germline V gene data show CDR1 as LGHNA and CDR2 as YSLEER. Trimming left V 0 bases short and J 5 bases short, with 14 bases between. The CDR3 contains 16 residues. The CDR3 region has the DNA TGCGCCAGCAGCCAAGATACACGAACCAGACACAATGAGCAGTTCTTC. It codes for CASSQDTRTRHNEQFF.

The gene calls are TRBV7-9 and TRBJ2-7; 7 positions match TRBD1. V trimming: 1 base; J trimming: 6 bases; junction bases outside the gene matches: 6. Germline V lookup: CDR1 SEHNR, CDR2 FQNEAQ (reference sequence). CDR3 length: 14 amino acids. DNA of the CDR3: TGTGCCAGCAGCTTAGGACAGGGCAAGGGCGAGCAGTACTTC. Translating it yields CASSLGQGKGEQYF.

The chain joins TRBV27 to TRBJ2-1; D ambiguous. The CDR3 has 12 amino acids. Germline-derived CDR1 and CDR2 are MNHEY and SMNVEV (reference sequence). Deletions cut 9 bases from V and 9 bases from J, with 15 bases between. This CDR3 is CASIPPLGEQFF. In DNA, the CDR3 is TGTGCCAGTATCCCTCCATTGGGTGAGCAGTTCTTC.

In this sample, this clone turned up once. The J gene is TRBJ2-4, the V gene TRBV2; D is perhaps TRBD1 or TRBD2 (5 bases each). In germline, CDR1 is SNHLY, CDR2 FYNNEI. Trimming removed 2 bases from V and 11 bases from J, with 13 bases in between. The CDR3 runs to 13 residues. DNA for the CDR3: TGTGCCAGCAGTGAACGAGGGGCTTGGGTTCAGTACTTC. Encoded protein: CASSERGAWVQYF.

The rearrangement joins TRBV9 to TRBJ2-5; TRBD2 might be the D (5 bases). CDR1 and CDR2 (germline): SGDLS, YYNGEE. The germline V and J ends were trimmed by 2 bases and 1 base, with 9 bases remaining between them. The CDR3 has 14 residues. The CDR3 nucleotides read TGTGCCAGCAGCGTGGCGGGTCTCCAAGAGACCCAGTACTTC. This encodes CASSVAGLQETQYF.

The sample holds many counts of this clone. The chain couples TRBV7-6 to TRBJ2-1, with TRBD2 as a possible D gene (6 bases). The germline CDR1 and CDR2 sequences are SGHVS and FNYEAQ. This CDR3 has 15 amino acids. V was trimmed by 3 bases and J by 3 bases, leaving 12 bases between them. CDR3 amino acids: CASSLSIADYNEQFF. The CDR3 DNA follows: TGTGCCAGCAGCTTGTCTATAGCGGACTACAATGAGCAGTTCTTC. The complete variable domain, with remaining parts taken from reference TRBV7-6 and TRBJ2-1, reads GAGVSQSPRYKVTKRGQDVALRCDPISGHVSLYWYRQALGQGPEFLTYFNYEAQQDKSGLPNDRFSAERPEGSISTLTIQRTEQRDSAMYRCASSLSIADYNEQFFGPGTRLTVL.

The gene calls are TRBV10-1 and TRBJ2-7, with 7 bases aligning to TRBD1. The CDR3 is made up of 14 amino acids. V dropped 10 bases and J dropped 2; count of bases not matched to a gene: 11. Per germline, CDR1 WNHNN and CDR2 SYGVQD (reference sequence). The CDR3 DNA reads TGCGCCATAAAAGGGACAGAACCCCCCTACGAGCAGTACTTC. It is translated as CAIKGTEPPYEQYF.

This clone was detected a few times. The sample holds other DNA sequences that translate to the same CDR3. The gene calls are TRBV4-2 and TRBJ2-3; a possible D gene is TRBD2 (5 bases). With 1 base removed from V and 2 bases from J, the gap between germline ends came to 10 bases. The CDR3 extends over 15 amino acids. Germline V gene lookup returns CDR1 LGHNA and CDR2 YNFKEQ. CDR3 sequence reads: CASSQAGGPTDTQYF. The CDR3 coding sequence is TGTGCCAGCAGCCAAGCAGGAGGCCCCACAGATACGCAGTATTTT.